This T cell receptor beta chain was found in a study of T cell responses to AZD1222 COVID-19 vaccine. Clones were read by immunoSEQ multiplex PCR, and TCRdb kept only the in-frame ones, dropping some. There are fewer than 150,000 clones in the sample; 90% occur only once, and roughly 3.1% lies in the top ten. This CDR3 has 18 residues. Trimming cost V 6 bases and J 0 bases; bases outside gene matches: 7. Germline loops: CDR1 MNHNY, CDR2 SVGAGI (reference sequence). The sequenced sample was peripheral blood, obtained on day 0 of AZD1222 vaccination. The chain joins TRBV6-6 to TRBJ2-1; 14 positions agree with TRBD2. This clonotype was sampled from an adult in good health. CDR3 bases: TGTGCCAGCAGCCGACTAGCGGGGGGGTTTAGCTCCTACAATGAGCAGTTCTTC. This encodes CASSRLAGGFSSYNEQFF.